This TCR beta chain was profiled in a study of T cells after yellow fever vaccination. TCRdb reanalysed the 5' RACE reads using MiXCR and keeps one entry per CDR3 protein. The data show 450,000 to 650,000 distinct CDR3 sequences, approximately 13% seen once. This clonotype was detected only a few times. V was clipped by 0 bases and J by 5 bases; unmatched bases: 13. Germline values: CDR1 MNHEY, CDR2 SVGAGI. The CDR3 is 19 amino acids. The sequencing used PBMCs, collected on the day of the yellow fever booster vaccination. The chain recombines TRBV6-5 with TRBJ2-3; 11 positions match TRBD2. The receptor comes from a man aged 30 to 45 who received the YFV17D yellow fever vaccine. The CDR3 sequence is CASSYSSLAGGSTLDTQYF. DNA of the CDR3: TGTGCCAGCAGTTACTCGAGTCTAGCGGGAGGATCAACCTTAGATACGCAGTATTTT.